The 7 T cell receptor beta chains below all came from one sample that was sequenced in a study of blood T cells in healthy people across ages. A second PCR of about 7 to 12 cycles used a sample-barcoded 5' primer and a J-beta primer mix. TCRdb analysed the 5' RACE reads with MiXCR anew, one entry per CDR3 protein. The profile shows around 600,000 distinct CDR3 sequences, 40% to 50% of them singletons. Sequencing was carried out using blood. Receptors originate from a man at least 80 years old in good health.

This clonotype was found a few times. The CDR3 here is CASSHKTGEETQYF. CDR3 nucleotides: TGTGCCAGCAGCCACAAGACAGGGGAGGAGACCCAGTACTTC. This chain links TRBV11-1 with TRBJ2-5; TRBD1 matches 8 bases. Germline CDR1 reads SGHAT; CDR2 reads FQDESV (reference sequence). J lost 5 bases, V lost 5 bases, and 7 bases had no gene match. This CDR3 region has 14 residues.

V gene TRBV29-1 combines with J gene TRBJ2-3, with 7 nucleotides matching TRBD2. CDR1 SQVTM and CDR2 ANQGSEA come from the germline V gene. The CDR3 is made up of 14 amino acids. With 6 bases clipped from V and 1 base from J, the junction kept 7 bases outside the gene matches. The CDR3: CSVGRAGGTDTQYF. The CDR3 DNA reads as TGCAGCGTAGGACGGGCGGGGGGCACAGATACGCAGTATTTT.

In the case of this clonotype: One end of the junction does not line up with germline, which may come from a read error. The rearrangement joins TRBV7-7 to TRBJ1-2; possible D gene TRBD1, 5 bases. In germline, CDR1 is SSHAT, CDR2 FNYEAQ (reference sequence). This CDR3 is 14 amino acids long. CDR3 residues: CASSCRQPAYGYTF. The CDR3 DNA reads TGTGCTAGCAGCTGTCGACAGCCTGCCTATGGCTACACCTTC.

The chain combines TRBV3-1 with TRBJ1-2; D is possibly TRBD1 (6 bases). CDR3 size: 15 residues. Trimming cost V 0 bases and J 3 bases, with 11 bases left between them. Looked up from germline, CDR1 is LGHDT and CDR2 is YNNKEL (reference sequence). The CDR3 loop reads CASSQDQGSHYGYTF. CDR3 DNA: TGTGCCAGCAGCCAAGACCAGGGGTCCCACTATGGCTACACCTTC.

The CDR3 here is CASSLGLEYCEQYF. The CDR3 nucleotides read TGTGCCAGCAGCCTGGGACTAGAATACTGCGAGCAGTACTTC. The V call is TRBV7-2, the J call TRBJ2-7; 8 positions match TRBD2. Germline assignment: CDR1 SGHTA and CDR2 FQGNSA. The junction had 9 bases not matched to a gene; V was cut back by 5 bases and J by 6 bases. The CDR3 is 14 amino acids.

The CDR3 spells CSARDQAGPSYNEQFF. DNA for the CDR3: TGCAGTGCTAGAGATCAGGCAGGGCCCTCCTACAATGAGCAGTTCTTC. The rearrangement joins TRBV20-1 to TRBJ2-1, with TRBD1 as a possible D gene (5 bases). The CDR3 is made up of 16 amino acids. The ends were cut back, 0 bases at V and 0 bases at J, with 12 bases in the middle. Germline CDR1 DFQATT, CDR2 SNEGSKA (reference sequence).

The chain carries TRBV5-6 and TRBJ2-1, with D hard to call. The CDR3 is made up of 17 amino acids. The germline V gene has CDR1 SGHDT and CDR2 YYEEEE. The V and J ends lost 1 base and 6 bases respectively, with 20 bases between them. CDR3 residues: CASSLTPIPISGNEQFF. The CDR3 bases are TGTGCCAGCAGCTTGACCCCTATACCGATCTCGGGCAATGAGCAGTTCTTC.